This TCR beta chain was captured in a study of identical twins (dated by TCRdb to 2016 to 2017). Context from the whole study: The study deep-sequenced TCR alpha and beta repertoires from monozygotic twins, unrelated adults of various ages and cord blood to test whether fetal clonotypes persist. To rule out contamination, replicate twin experiments were performed at different times with different library preparation protocols.

Every donor was a healthy Caucasian. The twin cohort consisted of three pairs of female monozygotic twins, all aged roughly 18 to 29 years. CD4+ and CD8+ T cell populations were isolated with positive isolation kits from Invitrogen. Receptor amplification or capture employed 5' RACE. Sequencing was performed on an Illumina HiSeq 2000. Template switching added a universal primer binding site, and the final cDNA carried a unique molecular identifier that allowed TCR cDNA molecules to be counted accurately. Specific primers in the conserved constant-segment region were used to synthesize first-strand cDNA for TCR alpha and beta chains. Each cDNA library was double barcoded, with a SMART-Mk sample barcode plus Illumina barcodes, to control for contamination. TruSeq adapter sequences, together with Illumina sample barcodes, were added in two successive PCR steps. TCR alpha and beta cDNA libraries were sequenced on the Illumina HiSeq platform with custom primers. The source study handled its data this way. Raw reads were processed with MiGEC to extract unique molecular identifiers, and MiXCR was used to determine CDR3 positions. Recombination models were inferred per individual with the repgenHMM and IGoR tools using an EM algorithm. Shared clonotypes were analyzed with the tcR package in R, and sharing was normalized by the product of cloneset sizes. Out-of-frame nonproductive sequences were analyzed to study raw recombination free of thymic and clonal selection effects. TCRdb's own reprocessing of the public reads used fastp at Q25 and MiXCR and kept productive beta chains. Rows with one shared CDR3 protein collapse into an entry with the most common genes and DNA. TCRdb's processing, not the study's, gives the V and J calls here. Recorded for this sample are approximately 490,000 distinct CDR3 sequences; 20% to 25% of them occurred a single time. Jointly, the top ten make up about 0.5% of the sample.

As concerns this clonotype: Its antigen remains undetermined. Within one base of it there is no much larger clone, and no base qualities were kept.

The full study reports these points: In beta out-of-frame sequences, excess twin sharing was weaker, because having fewer shared sequences lowered the signal-to-noise ratio. In monozygotic twins, recombination models systematically underestimated out-of-frame TCR alpha sharing, but the models matched the sharing seen between unrelated individuals. Out-of-frame TCR alpha sequences shared between twins showed an excess of low generation-probability sequences compared with coincidental sharing between unrelated individuals. Because the same donors could not be followed over many years, conclusions were based on cross-sectional statistical analysis. Fewer insertions were carried by abundant cord blood beta clonotypes; a weaker similar trend was observed in young adult naive repertoires, while no such trend was observed in memory repertoires. Invariant T cells such as MAIT and iNKT could partly confound zero-insertion analyses, though diverse VJ usage argued against this for most clonotypes.

Trimming takes 7 bases off V and 5 bases off J; junction bases not matched to a gene: 8. From the cysteine up to the phenylalanine, the CDR3 has a length of 13 residues. Only the CDR3 DNA stays, 39 bases, in frame from base 1. Via the germline V gene, CDR1 is SQVTM and CDR2 ANQGSEA. This sample was shared with a second study, whose subject was yellow fever vaccine responses in identical twins. The second study, in turn, reports: The authors reported that the T cell response to vaccination in identical twins appeared partly convergent and partly personalized. Focusing on identical twins, the study followed the T cell clones that responded to the vaccine, and did so with precision.

The sequence derives from a woman between 18 and 30 years old in good health. The source material was CD4+ T cells sorted from blood. The V and J segments used are TRBV29-1 and TRBJ2-5, with 9 bases matching TRBD1. The DNA is TGCAGCGGACAGGGGGGATTGGGGGAGACCCAGTACTTC. Its coded protein is CSGQGGLGETQYF.